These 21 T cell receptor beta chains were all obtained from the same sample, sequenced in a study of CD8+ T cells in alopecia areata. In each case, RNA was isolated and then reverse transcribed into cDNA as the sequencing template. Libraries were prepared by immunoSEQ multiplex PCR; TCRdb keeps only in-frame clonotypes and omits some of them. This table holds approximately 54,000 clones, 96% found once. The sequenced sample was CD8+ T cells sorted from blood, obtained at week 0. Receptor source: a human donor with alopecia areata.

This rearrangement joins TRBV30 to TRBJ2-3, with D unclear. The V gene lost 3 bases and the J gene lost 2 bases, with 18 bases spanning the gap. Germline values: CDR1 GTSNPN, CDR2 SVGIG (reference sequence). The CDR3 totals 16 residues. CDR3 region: CAWRSIDRLLTDTQYF. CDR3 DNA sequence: TGTGCCTGGAGGTCCATCGACCGGCTACTCACAGATACGCAGTATTTT.

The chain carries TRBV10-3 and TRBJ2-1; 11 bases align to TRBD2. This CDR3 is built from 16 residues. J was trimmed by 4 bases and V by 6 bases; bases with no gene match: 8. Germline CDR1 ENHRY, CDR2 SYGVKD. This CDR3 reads CAIRRELAGGYNEQFF. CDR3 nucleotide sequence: TGTGCCATCAGGCGAGAGCTAGCGGGGGGATACAATGAGCAGTTCTTC.

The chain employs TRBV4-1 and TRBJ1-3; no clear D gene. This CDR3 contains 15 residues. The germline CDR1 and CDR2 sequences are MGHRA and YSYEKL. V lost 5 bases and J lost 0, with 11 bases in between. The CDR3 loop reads CASSSQTFSGNTIYF. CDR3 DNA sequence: TGCGCCAGCAGCTCCCAGACTTTCTCTGGAAACACCATATATTTT.

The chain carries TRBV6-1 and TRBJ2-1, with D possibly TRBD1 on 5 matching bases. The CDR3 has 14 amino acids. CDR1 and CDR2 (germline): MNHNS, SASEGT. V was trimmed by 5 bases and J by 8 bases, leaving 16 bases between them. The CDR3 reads CASSLMGQIHEQFF. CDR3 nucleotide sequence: TGTGCCAGCAGTTTGATGGGGCAGATCCATGAGCAGTTCTTC.

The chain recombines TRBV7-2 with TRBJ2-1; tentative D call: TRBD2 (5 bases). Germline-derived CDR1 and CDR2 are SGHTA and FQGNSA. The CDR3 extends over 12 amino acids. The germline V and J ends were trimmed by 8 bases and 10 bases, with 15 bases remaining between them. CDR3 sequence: CASFGPPGEQFF. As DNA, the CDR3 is TGTGCCAGCTTTGGGCCGCCGGGAGAGCAGTTCTTC.

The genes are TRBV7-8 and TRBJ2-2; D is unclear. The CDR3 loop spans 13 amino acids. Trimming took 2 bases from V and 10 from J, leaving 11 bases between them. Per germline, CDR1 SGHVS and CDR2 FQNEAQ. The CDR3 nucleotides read TGTGCCAGCAGCTTAACTTTAGGGAAGGAGCTGTTTTTT. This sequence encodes CASSLTLGKELFF. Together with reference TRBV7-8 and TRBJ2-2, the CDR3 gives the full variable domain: GAGVSQSPRYKVAKRGQDVALRCDPISGHVSLFWYQQALGQGPEFLTYFQNEAQLDKSGLPSDRFFAERPEGSVSTLKIQRTQQEDSAVYLCASSLTLGKELFFGEGSRLTVL.

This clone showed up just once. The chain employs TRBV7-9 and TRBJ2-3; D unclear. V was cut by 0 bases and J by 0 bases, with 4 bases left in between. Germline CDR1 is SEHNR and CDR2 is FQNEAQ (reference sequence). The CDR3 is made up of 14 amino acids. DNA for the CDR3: TGTGCCAGCAGCTTAGCGGTTAGCACAGATACGCAGTATTTT. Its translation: CASSLAVSTDTQYF. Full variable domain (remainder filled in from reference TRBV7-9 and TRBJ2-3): DTGVSQNPRHKITKRGQNVTFRCDPISEHNRLYWYRQTLGQGPEFLTYFQNEAQLEKSRLLSDRFSAERPKGSFSTLEIQRTEQGDSAMYLCASSLAVSTDTQYFGPGTRLTVL.

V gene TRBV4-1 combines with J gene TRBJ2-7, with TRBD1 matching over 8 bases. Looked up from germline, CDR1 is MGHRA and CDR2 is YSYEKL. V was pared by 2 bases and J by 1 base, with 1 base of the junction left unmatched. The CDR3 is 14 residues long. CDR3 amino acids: CASSQTGGSYEQYF. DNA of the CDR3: TGCGCCAGCAGCCAAACAGGGGGGTCCTACGAGCAGTACTTC.

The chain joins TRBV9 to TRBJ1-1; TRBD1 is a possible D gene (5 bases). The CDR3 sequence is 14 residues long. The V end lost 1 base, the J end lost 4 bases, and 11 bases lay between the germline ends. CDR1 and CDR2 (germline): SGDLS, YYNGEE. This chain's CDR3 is CASSVSWDGTEAFF. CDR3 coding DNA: TGTGCCAGCAGCGTATCCTGGGACGGCACTGAAGCTTTCTTT.

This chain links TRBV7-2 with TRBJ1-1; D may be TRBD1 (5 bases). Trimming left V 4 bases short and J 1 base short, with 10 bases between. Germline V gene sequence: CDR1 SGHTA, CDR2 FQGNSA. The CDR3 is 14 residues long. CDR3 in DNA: TGTGCCAGCAGCTCCAGTACAGGGAACACTGAAGCTTTCTTT. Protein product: CASSSSTGNTEAFF.

The CDR3 protein is CASKTGTDNYEQYF. The DNA for the CDR3 is TGCGCCAGCAAGACCGGGACAGATAACTACGAGCAGTACTTC. The chain has TRBV5-1 and TRBJ2-7, with 7 bases lining up with TRBD1. The CDR3 totals 14 residues. V was clipped by 6 bases and J by 3 bases; unmatched bases: 9. Germline V lookup: CDR1 SGHRS, CDR2 YFSETQ. The full variable domain, in which reference TRBV5-1 and TRBJ2-7 provide the parts outside the CDR3, is KAGVTQTPRYLIKTRGQQVTLSCSPISGHRSVSWYQQTPGQGLQFLFEYFSETQRNKGNFPGRFSGRQFSNSRSEMNVSTLELGDSALYLCASKTGTDNYEQYFGPGTRLTVT.

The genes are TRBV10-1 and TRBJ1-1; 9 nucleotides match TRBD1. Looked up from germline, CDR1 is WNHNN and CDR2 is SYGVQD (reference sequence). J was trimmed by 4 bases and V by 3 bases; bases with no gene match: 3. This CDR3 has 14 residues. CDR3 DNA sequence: TGCGCCAGCAGTGAAGGGACAGGGAGCACTGAAGCTTTCTTT. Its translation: CASSEGTGSTEAFF.

Written as DNA, the CDR3 is TGTGCCAGCAGTTACTCGGGAGTGAACACTGAAGCTTTCTTT. Amino acid sequence: CASSYSGVNTEAFF. The chain is built from TRBV6-5 and TRBJ1-1; the D is unclear. V lost 0 bases and J 0 bases, leaving 5 bases between the germline ends. The CDR3 is 14 residues long. Germline CDR1 reads MNHEY; CDR2 reads SVGAGI.

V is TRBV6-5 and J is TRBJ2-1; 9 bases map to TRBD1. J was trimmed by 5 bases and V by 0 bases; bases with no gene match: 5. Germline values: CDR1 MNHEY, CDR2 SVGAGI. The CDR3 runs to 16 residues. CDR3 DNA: TGTGCCAGCAGTTACTCCGGGACAGGGCCCCACAATGAGCAGTTCTTC. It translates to CASSYSGTGPHNEQFF.

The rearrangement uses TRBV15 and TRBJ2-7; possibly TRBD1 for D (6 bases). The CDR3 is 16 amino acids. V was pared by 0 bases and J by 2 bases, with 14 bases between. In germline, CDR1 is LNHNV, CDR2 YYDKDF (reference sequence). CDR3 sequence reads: CATSRDVGATAYEQYF. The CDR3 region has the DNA TGTGCCACCAGCAGAGACGTGGGGGCGACGGCCTACGAGCAGTACTTC.

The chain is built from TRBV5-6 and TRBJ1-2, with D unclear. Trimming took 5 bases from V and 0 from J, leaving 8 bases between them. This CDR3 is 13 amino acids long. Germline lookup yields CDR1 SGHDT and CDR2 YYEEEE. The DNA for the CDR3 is TGTGCCAGCAGACTAGGGTCTAACTATGGCTACACCTTC. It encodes CASRLGSNYGYTF.

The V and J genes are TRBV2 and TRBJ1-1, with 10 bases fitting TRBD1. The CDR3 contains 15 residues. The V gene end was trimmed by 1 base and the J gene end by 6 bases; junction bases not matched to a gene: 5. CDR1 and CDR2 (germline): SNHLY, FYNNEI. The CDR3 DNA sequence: TGTGCCAGCAGTGAAGGCCGGGACAGGGGACCTGAAGCTTTCTTT. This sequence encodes CASSEGRDRGPEAFF.

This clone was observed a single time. The CDR3 nucleotides are TGTGCCAGCACCACCAGGAGGGGCCATGGCTACACCTTC. Translating gives CASTTRRGHGYTF. This sequence joins TRBV6-5 and TRBJ1-2, with a tentative D call TRBD1 (5 bases). The CDR3 length is 13 residues. Germline-derived CDR1 and CDR2 are MNHEY and SVGAGI. The V end lost 7 bases, the J end lost 6 bases, and 15 bases lay between the germline ends.

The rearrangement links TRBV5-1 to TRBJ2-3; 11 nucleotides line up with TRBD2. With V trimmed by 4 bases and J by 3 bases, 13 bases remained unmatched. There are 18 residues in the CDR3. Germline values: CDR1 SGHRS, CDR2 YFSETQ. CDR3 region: CASSRRGSTSGNTDTQYF. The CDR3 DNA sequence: TGCGCCAGCAGCCGACGGGGGTCGACTAGCGGGAATACAGATACGCAGTATTTT.

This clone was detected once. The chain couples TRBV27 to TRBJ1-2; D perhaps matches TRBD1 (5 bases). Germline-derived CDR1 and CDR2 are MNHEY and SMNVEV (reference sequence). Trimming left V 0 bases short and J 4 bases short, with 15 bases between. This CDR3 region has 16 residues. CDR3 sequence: CASSLSEGTPSYGYTF. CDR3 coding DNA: TGTGCCAGCAGTTTATCTGAGGGGACTCCTAGCTATGGCTACACCTTC.

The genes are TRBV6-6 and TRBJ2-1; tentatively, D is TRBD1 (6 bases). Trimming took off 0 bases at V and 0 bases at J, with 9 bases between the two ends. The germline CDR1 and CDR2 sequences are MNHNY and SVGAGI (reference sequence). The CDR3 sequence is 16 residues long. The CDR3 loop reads CASSYSNRVSYNEQFF. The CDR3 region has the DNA TGTGCCAGCAGTTACTCTAACAGGGTCTCCTACAATGAGCAGTTCTTC.